A selection of T cell receptor beta chains follows, all from one sample in a study of shared T cell receptors in the human thymus. The table came from immunoSEQ multiplex PCR; TCRdb's copy has only in-frame clones and leaves some out. The repertoire consists of 630,000 or so clones, with around 87% occurring once and the leading ten covering approximately 0.0097%. The sample was also linked to a second study, of human thymus T cells.

The sequenced sample consisted of thymocytes. The source of these receptors is a boy under two years old with a congenital heart defect. The CDR3 runs from the conserved cysteine through the conserved F or W. Size is stated for part of the rows, as once, few or many counts, or as a class when the clone is expanded.

-,TRBV7-9,CASSPPGQGVMGYEQYF
-,TRBV5-8,CASSLDQGNEKLFF
-,TRBV9,CASSKAGKTSYNEQFF
-,TRBV5-6,CASSLGQYEQYF
-,TRBV19,CASSDGQGGVYEQFF
-,TRBV25-1,CASSVGTIEQETQYF
-,TRBV30,CAWSVRRENYGYTF
-,TRBV18,CASSLRDSVNTGELFF
-,TRBV4-3,CASSQDSTQGVYEQYF
-,TRBV27,CASSGTSGSSADTQYF
-,TRBV6-1,CASSDRGGPQFF
-,TRBV6-5,CASSSFPGSTEAFF
-,TRBV6-6,CASSYDRGGSPLHF
once,TRBV27,CASSSTGTTKETQYF
-,TRBV30,CAWKTTTGGGKEKLFF
-,TRBV28,CASSFFGQGLGNQPQHF
-,TRBV5-1,CASSLGGAYTEAFF
-,TRBV4-3,CASSQEAEQGGPSYEQYF
-,TRBV7-8,CASSLGREPGPRQPQHF
-,TRBV6-1,CASSDEKRQGAIYEQYF
-,TRBV4-3,CASSQSPPGQGRETQYF
-,TRBV13,CASSPRRLNYGYTF
once,TRBV30,CAWSRESTSGNTIYF
few,TRBV4-1,CASSRPSGEQFF
-,TRBV7-8,CASSLGTGVTDTQYF
-,TRBV18,CASSPVGRTSGRAFRETQYF
-,TRBV30,CAWIVRDNTGELFF
-,TRBV7-2,CASSLAGAGGRPSGGTDTQYF
-,TRBV12-5,CASGKHEGMAEAFF
-,TRBV25-1,CASSEAGRHTHPYEQYF
-,TRBV29-1,CSVGRTVGPKNIQYF
few,TRBV18,CASSLGPTAGYGYTF
-,TRBV6-1,CASSEAGTGDYGYTF
-,TRBV9,CASTSDREGDSGANVLTF
-,TRBV2,CASIKGMNTEAFF
-,TRBV5-5,CASSAWGRQETQYF
-,TRBV19,CASSIDRGRGKNIQYF
-,TRBV10-3,CAISGDSSYEQYF
-,TRBV6-5,CASSGGFSNEQFF
-,TRBV6-6,CASSYSPGESYEQYF
-,TRBV30,CAWKPPGTGGYSYNSPLHF
few,TRBV27,CASSPRGHSYNEQFF
-,TRBV29-1,CSVHRDSRETQYF
-,TRBV28,CASSPARGRSGSGGELFF
once,TRBV10-3,CAILNSQGFQNYGYTF
-,TRBV10-1,CASSESLSAGLPTDTQYF
-,TRBV28,CASSSQEAGGLAGLHNEQFF
-,TRBV12-5,CASGLVSSGSRKAKNEQFF
-,TRBV4-1,CASSQPRAGAHTGELFF
-,TRBV28,CASSLCPIREGLAGSNTGELFF
-,TRBV28,CASSTIRGVYGYTF
-,TRBV27,CASSLDTKETQYF
once,TRBV5-1,CASSQSVNRGGYGYTF